These 18 T cell receptor beta chains share one sample of origin, sequenced in a study of CD8+CD57+ T cells in acquired aplastic anemia. CDR3 and TCR beta VDJ profiling relied on genomic DNA as the template. Each CDR3 protein is one row after TCRdb ran MiXCR on the reads. This sample yields a few hundred thousand distinct CDR3 sequences, of which roughly 50% are seen a single time; 8% belongs to the top ten. The source material was sorted CD4+, CD8+, or CD8+CD57+ T cells (not recorded which) from PBMCs. The source of these receptors is a human donor with severe aplastic anemia or a healthy control (not recorded which).

The gene calls are TRBV5-4 and TRBJ1-2; a weak D match, TRBD1 (5 bases). The V end lost 2 bases, the J end lost 2 bases, and 10 bases lay between the germline ends. The CDR3 spans 14 residues. CDR1 and CDR2 from the germline V gene are SGHNT and YYREEE (reference sequence). CDR3 sequence (DNA): TGTGCCAGCAGCTTCGACCGGGACAACTATGGCTACACCTTC. Amino acids: CASSFDRDNYGYTF.

The chain recombines TRBV30 with TRBJ1-2; 7 bases agree with TRBD1. J was trimmed by 10 bases and V by 3 bases; bases with no gene match: 14. Germline lookup yields CDR1 GTSNPN and CDR2 SVGIG (reference sequence). CDR3 length: 14 amino acids. The CDR3 DNA reads TGTGCCTGGAGCGCGCCAGAGACAGGGATCTCCTACACCTTC. It specifies CAWSAPETGISYTF.

The chain recombines TRBV29-1 with TRBJ2-7, with 11 bases identical to TRBD2. The CDR3 runs 14 residues. The V segment lost 7 bases and the J segment 5 bases; nucleotides outside the gene matches: 10. Germline V lookup: CDR1 SQVTM, CDR2 ANQGSEA. CDR3 DNA: TGCAGCGCAATAGCGGGGGGGCCTCAACACGAGCAGTACTTC. As protein: CSAIAGGPQHEQYF.

With regard to this clonotype: At one boundary the junction diverges from the germline segment, which might be a read error. The gene calls are TRBV6-2 or TRBV6-3 and TRBJ2-1; 13 positions match TRBD2. The CDR3 covers 18 residues. Germline V gene sequence: CDR1 MNHEY, CDR2 SVGEGT. The CDR3, as DNA: TGTGCCAGCAGTATTACTAGCGGGGGGGGTAGCTCCTACAATGAGCAGCTCTTC. Its protein product is CASSITSGGGSSYNEQLF.

The V gene is TRBV7-3, the J gene TRBJ1-1; 8 bases are shared with TRBD1. The V segment lost 5 bases and the J segment 6 bases; nucleotides outside the gene matches: 11. There are 15 residues in the CDR3. From germline, CDR1 is SGHTA and CDR2 FQGTGA. The CDR3 coding sequence is TGTGCCAGCAGCCCTAAACCGGGACAGGTGCCTGAAGCTTTCTTT. Translated: CASSPKPGQVPEAFF.

The table lists this clonotype with many counts. The genes are TRBV30 and TRBJ1-5; D not certain. Germline values: CDR1 GTSNPN, CDR2 SVGIG (reference sequence). Trimming removed 0 bases from V and 0 bases from J, with 9 bases in between. The CDR3 runs to 15 residues. CDR3 in amino acids: CAWSVGLNSNQPQHF. CDR3 sequence (DNA): TGTGCCTGGAGTGTAGGACTAAATAGCAATCAGCCCCAGCATTTT.

This clonotype was counted a few times. This clone may be a read error of a much larger clone one base away. The chain couples TRBV19 to TRBJ2-2; no firm D call. CDR1 LNHDA and CDR2 SQIVND come from the germline V gene (reference sequence). The CDR3 spans 16 residues. For the CDR3, the DNA is TGTGCCAATAGTATAGTTACTATTCTAAACACCGGGGAGCTGTTTTTT. It specifies CANSIVTILNTGELFF.

This clonotype was observed a few times. The chain uses TRBV12-5 and TRBJ2-5, with 7 bases aligning to TRBD2. V was clipped by 6 bases and J by 1 base; unmatched bases: 11. The germline V gene has CDR1 LGHNT and CDR2 FRNRAP. The CDR3 length is 16 residues. The CDR3 coding sequence is TGTGCTAGTGGATTCGGGCGGGGGAGGATCCAAGAGACCCAGTACTTC. Its protein product is CASGFGRGRIQETQYF.

This chain links TRBV19 with TRBJ2-5; 10 nucleotides align to TRBD2. The CDR3 is 15 amino acids. CDR1 and CDR2 from the germline V gene are LNHDA and SQIVND (reference sequence). After removal of 3 bases from V and 4 bases from J, the junction contained 5 bases not matched to a gene. The CDR3 region is CASSIPAGGGETQYF. The CDR3, as DNA: TGTGCCAGTAGTATTCCAGCGGGGGGGGGAGAGACCCAGTACTTC.

This clonotype was counted a few times. V is TRBV5-4 and J is TRBJ1-1; D perhaps matches TRBD1 (5 bases). Trimming removed 4 bases from V and 5 bases from J, with 15 bases in between. The CDR3 loop spans 14 amino acids. Per germline, CDR1 SGHNT and CDR2 YYREEE (reference sequence). The CDR3 loop is CASSMARGETEAFF. DNA of the CDR3: TGTGCCAGCAGCATGGCGCGGGGGGAGACTGAAGCTTTCTTT. The full variable domain, its missing parts supplied by reference TRBV5-4 and TRBJ1-1, is ETGVTQSPTHLIKTRGQQVTLRCSSQSGHNTVSWYQQALGQGPQFIFQYYREEENGRGNFPPRFSGLQFPNYSSELNVNALELDDSALYLCASSMARGETEAFFGQGTRLTVV.

J is TRBJ2-3 and V is TRBV29-1; TRBD1 or TRBD2 may be the D gene (5 bases each). CDR3 length: 11 residues. Per the germline V gene, CDR1 is SQVTM and CDR2 is ANQGSEA. V was cut by 7 bases and J by 0 bases, with 5 bases left in between. The chain's CDR3 is CSGGSTDTQYF. The CDR3 coding sequence is TGCAGCGGGGGGAGCACAGATACGCAGTATTTT.

The genes are TRBV2 and TRBJ2-2, with TRBD2 as a possible D gene (7 bases). There are 12 residues in the CDR3. CDR1 SNHLY and CDR2 FYNNEI come from the germline V gene. The V end lost 9 bases, the J end lost 4 bases, and 9 bases lay between the germline ends. CDR3: CARRGGTGELFF. In DNA form, the CDR3 reads TGTGCCAGGAGGGGGGGCACCGGGGAGCTGTTTTTT.

This clonotype was counted between two and nine times. The chain couples TRBV19 to TRBJ1-3; D not resolved. The CDR3 is made up of 12 amino acids. Germline V CDR1 and CDR2: LNHDA, SQIVND (reference sequence). V lost 7 bases and J lost 4, with 8 bases in between. This chain's CDR3 is CASTSYGNTIYF. The DNA of the CDR3 is TGTGCCAGTACCTCCTACGGAAACACCATATATTTT. Combining the CDR3 with reference TRBV19 and TRBJ1-3 gives the whole variable domain DGGITQSPKYLFRKEGQNVTLSCEQNLNHDAMYWYRQDPGQGLRLIYYSQIVNDFQKGDIAEGYSVSREKKESFPLTVTSAQKNPTAFYLCASTSYGNTIYFGEGSWLTVV.

V usage is TRBV12-3 or TRBV12-4 and J usage is TRBJ1-4; D might be TRBD1 (5 bases). Trimming took 4 bases from V and 4 from J, leaving 16 bases between them. The CDR3 is made up of 16 amino acids. CDR3 coding DNA: TGTGCCAGCAGTTCCCGTAGGTCAGGGTTTAATGAAAAACTGTTTTTT. It codes for CASSSRRSGFNEKLFF.

The chain joins TRBV29-1 to TRBJ2-7; TRBD1 or TRBD2 may be the D gene (7 bases each). This CDR3 is built from 15 residues. Looked up from germline, CDR1 is SQVTM and CDR2 is ANQGSEA. The CDR3 nucleotides are TGCAGGAAGACAGGACGGGGAGGGACAGCCTACGAGCAGTACTTC. Encoded protein: CRKTGRGGTAYEQYF.

V usage is TRBV19 and J usage is TRBJ1-2, with D uncertain. Germline-derived CDR1 and CDR2 are LNHDA and SQIVND (reference sequence). This CDR3 contains 13 residues. Trimming took off 9 bases at V and 4 bases at J, with 15 bases between the two ends. The CDR3 region has the DNA TGTGCCAGCAGTCCTGGTCTCATCTATGGCTACACCTTC. This sequence encodes CASSPGLIYGYTF.

This clonotype appeared many times. The rearrangement uses TRBV2 and TRBJ2-7, with 9 bases matching TRBD1. This CDR3 has 14 amino acids. Germline V gene sequence: CDR1 SNHLY, CDR2 FYNNEI. V shed 6 bases and J 6 bases; nucleotides not matched to a gene: 9. The CDR3, as DNA: TGTGCCAGCAGACAAGGGGACAGGGCCCGCGAGCAGTACTTC. Translation gives CASRQGDRAREQYF.

The V and J genes are TRBV20-1 and TRBJ1-5, with D hard to call. Germline V CDR1 and CDR2: DFQATT, SNEGSKA (reference sequence). This CDR3 has 12 residues. The germline V and J ends were trimmed by 0 bases and 7 bases, with 7 bases remaining between them. CDR3 in amino acids: CSARDVDQPQHF. The CDR3 bases are TGCAGTGCTAGAGATGTGGACCAGCCCCAGCATTTT.